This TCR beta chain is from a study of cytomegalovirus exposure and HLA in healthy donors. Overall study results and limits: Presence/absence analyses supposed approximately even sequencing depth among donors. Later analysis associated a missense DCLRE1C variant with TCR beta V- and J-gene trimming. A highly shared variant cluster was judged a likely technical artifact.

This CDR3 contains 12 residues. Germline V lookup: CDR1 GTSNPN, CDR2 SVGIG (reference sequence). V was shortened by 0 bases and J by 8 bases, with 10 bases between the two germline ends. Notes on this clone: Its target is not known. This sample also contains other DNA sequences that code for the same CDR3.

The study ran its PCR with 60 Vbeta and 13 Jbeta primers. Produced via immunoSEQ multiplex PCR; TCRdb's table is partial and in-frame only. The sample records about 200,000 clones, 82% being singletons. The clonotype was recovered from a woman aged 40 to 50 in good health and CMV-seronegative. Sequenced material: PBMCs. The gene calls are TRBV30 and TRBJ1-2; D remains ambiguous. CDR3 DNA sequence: TGTGCCTGGAGTGTATCGGAGCGGGGCTACACCTTC. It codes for CAWSVSERGYTF.